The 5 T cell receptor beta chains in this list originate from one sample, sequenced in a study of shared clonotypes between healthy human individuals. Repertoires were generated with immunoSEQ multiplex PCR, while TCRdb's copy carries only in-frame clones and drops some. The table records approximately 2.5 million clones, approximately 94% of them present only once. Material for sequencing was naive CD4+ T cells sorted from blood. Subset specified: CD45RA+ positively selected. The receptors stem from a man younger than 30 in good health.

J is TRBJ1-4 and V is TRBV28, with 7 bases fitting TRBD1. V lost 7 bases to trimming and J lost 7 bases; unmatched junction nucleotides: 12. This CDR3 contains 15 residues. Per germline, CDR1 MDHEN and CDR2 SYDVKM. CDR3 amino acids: CASTIRQGRTEKLFF. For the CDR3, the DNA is TGTGCCAGCACCATCCGACAGGGTAGGACTGAAAAACTGTTTTTT.

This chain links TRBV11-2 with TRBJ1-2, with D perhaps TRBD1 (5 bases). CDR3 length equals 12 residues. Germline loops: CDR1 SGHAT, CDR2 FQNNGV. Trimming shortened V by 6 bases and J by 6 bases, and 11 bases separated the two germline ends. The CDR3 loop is CASSFGGDGYTF. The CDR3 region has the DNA TGTGCCAGCAGTTTCGGGGGGGATGGCTACACCTTC.

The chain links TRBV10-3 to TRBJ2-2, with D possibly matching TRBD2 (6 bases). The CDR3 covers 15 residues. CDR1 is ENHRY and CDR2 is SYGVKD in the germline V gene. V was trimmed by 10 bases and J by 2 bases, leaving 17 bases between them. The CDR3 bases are TGTGCCACTGGACGGGACTCCCAAAACACCGGGGAGCTGTTTTTT. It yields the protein CATGRDSQNTGELFF.

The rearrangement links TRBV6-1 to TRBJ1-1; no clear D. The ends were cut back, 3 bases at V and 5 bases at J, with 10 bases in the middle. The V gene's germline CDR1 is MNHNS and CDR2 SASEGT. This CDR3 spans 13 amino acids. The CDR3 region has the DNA TGTGCCAGCAGTGATACAGTGGCTACTGAAGCTTTCTTT. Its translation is CASSDTVATEAFF.

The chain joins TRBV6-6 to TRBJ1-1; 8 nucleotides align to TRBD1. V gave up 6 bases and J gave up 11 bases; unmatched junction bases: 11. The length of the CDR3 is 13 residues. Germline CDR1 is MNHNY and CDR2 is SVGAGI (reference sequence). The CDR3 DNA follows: TGTGCCAGCAGGGGACAGGCCCACAAGTACGCTTTCTTT. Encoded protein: CASRGQAHKYAFF.